These 17 T cell receptor beta chains share one sample of origin, sequenced in a study of blood T cell repertoires in COVID-19. The protocol was immunoSEQ multiplex PCR, while the TCRdb copy is restricted to in-frame clones and leaves out a portion. The data hold around 300,000 clones, with about 88% observed a single time. The sample comprised PBMCs or T cells enriched from blood (not recorded which). The receptors come from a woman in her 50s who had recovered from COVID-19.

The CDR3 loop reads CASSSHLTGMNGYTF. DNA of the CDR3: TGTGCCAGCAGTTCCCATCTGACAGGGATGAATGGCTACACCTTC. The rearrangement links TRBV28 to TRBJ1-2; 7 nucleotides line up with TRBD1. The ends lost 4 bases at V and 6 bases at J; junction bases unmatched: 11. The CDR3 is 15 residues long. Germline V CDR1 and CDR2: MDHEN, SYDVKM.

The chain carries TRBV6-4 and TRBJ2-1; TRBD2 agrees at 10 bases. V was pared by 6 bases and J by 2 bases, with 7 bases of the junction left unmatched. The CDR3 contains 16 residues. Per germline, CDR1 MRHNA and CDR2 SNTAGT. CDR3 DNA: TGTGCCAGCAGCGAGACTAGCGGGTCCACCTACAATGAGCAGTTCTTC. Its protein product is CASSETSGSTYNEQFF.

The rearrangement uses TRBV11-2 and TRBJ2-7; 8 bases are shared with TRBD2. The germline CDR1 and CDR2 sequences are SGHAT and FQNNGV. The CDR3 covers 16 residues. V was pared by 1 base and J by 2 bases, with 7 bases of the junction left unmatched. The CDR3 loop is CASSLVVPGLAYEQYF. CDR3 in DNA: TGTGCCAGCAGCTTAGTAGTGCCGGGACTAGCCTACGAGCAGTACTTC.

The gene calls are TRBV7-9 and TRBJ2-1; 9 positions match TRBD2. This CDR3 region has 13 residues. The germline gives CDR1 SEHNR, CDR2 FQNEAQ (reference sequence). J lost 13 bases, V lost 4 bases, and 8 bases had no gene match. The CDR3 region is CASSSTGTSFQFF. The CDR3 nucleotides are TGTGCCAGCAGCTCGACCGGGACTAGCTTTCAGTTCTTC.

The rearrangement uses TRBV2 and TRBJ1-6; D possibly corresponds to TRBD1 (6 bases). The CDR3 is 15 residues long. Germline CDR1 SNHLY, CDR2 FYNNEI. Trimming left V 6 bases short and J 8 bases short, with 17 bases between. CDR3 sequence: CASRWRGRGDSPLHF. CDR3 bases: TGTGCCAGCAGGTGGCGGGGGAGGGGGGATTCACCCCTCCACTTT.

V usage is TRBV4-1 and J usage is TRBJ2-7; TRBD2 agrees at 10 bases. V was pared by 2 bases and J by 1 base, with 5 bases of the junction left unmatched. Germline V CDR1 and CDR2: MGHRA, YSYEKL. The length of the CDR3 is 16 residues. CDR3 residues: CASSQTSGVRSYEQYF. CDR3 DNA sequence: TGCGCCAGCAGCCAAACTAGCGGGGTCCGGTCCTACGAGCAGTACTTC.

A note on this clone: This sample includes further DNA sequences coding for the same CDR3. The rearrangement links TRBV7-9 to TRBJ1-4, with TRBD1 as a possible D gene (5 bases). The germline V gene has CDR1 SEHNR and CDR2 FQNEAQ (reference sequence). The CDR3 spans 13 residues. Trimming shortened V by 0 bases and J by 7 bases, and 6 bases separated the two germline ends. CDR3 sequence (DNA): TGTGCCAGCAGCTTAGCGGGGGGTGAAAAACTGTTTTTT. Its translation: CASSLAGGEKLFF.

The V and J genes are TRBV5-6 and TRBJ2-6; D is possibly TRBD1 (5 bases). The germline gives CDR1 SGHDT, CDR2 YYEEEE. Deletions cut 4 bases from V and 4 bases from J, with 9 bases between. This CDR3 has 14 amino acids. DNA for the CDR3: TGTGCCAGCAGCCCAGGGTTCGGGGCCAACGTCCTGACTTTC. As protein: CASSPGFGANVLTF.

V is TRBV9 and J is TRBJ2-2; D uncertain. Germline assignment: CDR1 SGDLS and CDR2 YYNGEE. The CDR3 totals 15 residues. The V end lost 2 bases, the J end lost 3 bases, and 11 bases lay between the germline ends. In DNA, the CDR3 is TGTGCCAGCAGCGTTCGTGGTGGAGACACCGGGGAGCTGTTTTTT. The encoded protein is CASSVRGGDTGELFF.

The V gene is TRBV19, the J gene TRBJ2-7, with 8 bases identical to TRBD2. Germline values: CDR1 LNHDA, CDR2 SQIVND (reference sequence). The V gene end was trimmed by 7 bases and the J gene end by 5 bases; junction bases not matched to a gene: 16. This CDR3 has 16 residues. The CDR3 spells CASNRTSYLLVDEQYF. The CDR3, as DNA: TGTGCCAGTAATAGGACTAGCTACCTCCTTGTCGACGAGCAGTACTTC.

This CDR3 reads CASRPEREFLLYNEQFF. The CDR3 DNA reads as TGTGCCAGCAGACCAGAACGGGAGTTCCTACTCTACAATGAGCAGTTCTTC. The rearrangement joins TRBV7-9 to TRBJ2-1; maybe TRBD2 (6 bases). CDR3 length: 17 amino acids. The germline gives CDR1 SEHNR, CDR2 FQNEAQ (reference sequence). With 6 bases removed from V and 3 bases from J, the gap between germline ends came to 21 bases.

V gene TRBV7-2 combines with J gene TRBJ2-3; tentatively, D is TRBD2 (5 bases). There are 14 residues in the CDR3. Germline values: CDR1 SGHTA, CDR2 FQGNSA. V was shortened by 6 bases and J by 5 bases, with 15 bases between the two germline ends. CDR3 sequence: CASSRSEEVDTQYF. CDR3 DNA: TGTGCCAGCAGTCGGTCGGAGGAGGTAGATACGCAGTATTTT.

J is TRBJ2-7 and V is TRBV7-3, with 7 bases matching TRBD1. Germline V lookup: CDR1 SGHTA, CDR2 FQGTGA. With V trimmed by 2 bases and J by 5 bases, 3 bases remained unmatched. The CDR3 runs to 13 residues. The CDR3 nucleotides read TGTGCCAGCAGCTTAGAAGGGGGCAACGAGCAGTACTTC. It yields the protein CASSLEGGNEQYF. Full variable domain (remainder filled in from reference TRBV7-3 and TRBJ2-7): GAGVSQTPSNKVTEKGKYVELRCDPISGHTALYWYRQSLGQGPEFLIYFQGTGAADDSGLPNDRFFAVRPEGSVSTLKIQRTERGDSAVYLCASSLEGGNEQYFGPGTRLTVT.

This sequence joins TRBV28 and TRBJ1-4; D is uncertain. The CDR3 is 14 amino acids. The V and J ends lost 6 bases and 0 bases respectively, with 8 bases between them. Germline V gene data show CDR1 as MDHEN and CDR2 as SYDVKM. The CDR3 loop reads CASRIGSTNEKLFF. The CDR3 region has the DNA TGTGCCAGCAGGATCGGGTCAACTAATGAAAAACTGTTTTTT.

The chain combines TRBV3-1 (or the pseudogene TRBV3-2) with TRBJ2-5; D is undetermined. Germline values: CDR1 LGHDT, CDR2 YNNKEL (reference sequence). With 1 base removed from V and 1 base from J, the gap between germline ends came to 7 bases. This CDR3 region has 14 residues. The chain's CDR3 is CASSQGLLQETQYF. DNA for the CDR3: TGTGCCAGCAGCCAAGGACTCCTCCAAGAGACCCAGTACTTC.

The chain recombines TRBV13 with TRBJ2-6; possibly TRBD2 for D (6 bases). The CDR3 is 16 amino acids. V shed 4 bases and J shed 2 bases, with 12 bases lying between them. CDR1 PRHDT and CDR2 FYEKMQ come from the germline V gene (reference sequence). The CDR3, as DNA: TGTGCCAGCAGCTCAATGGGGGAGGCTGGGGCCAACGTCCTGACTTTC. Its protein product is CASSSMGEAGANVLTF.

This sequence joins TRBV11-2 and TRBJ2-7; 9 bases are a match to TRBD2. Germline V gene sequence: CDR1 SGHAT, CDR2 FQNNGV. CDR3 length: 17 residues. V trimming: 1 base; J trimming: 6 bases; junction bases outside the gene matches: 13. The CDR3 reads CASSLVPGLASGGEQYF. DNA for the CDR3: TGTGCCAGCAGCTTAGTGCCCGGACTAGCGTCGGGGGGCGAGCAGTACTTC.